The rows below give T cell receptor beta chains drawn from one sample of a study of blood T cell repertoires in COVID-19. Only in-frame clones appear in the TCRdb table, and some are missing; sequencing was by immunoSEQ multiplex PCR. The table has approximately 16,000 clones, roughly 89% seen once. The sample consisted of peripheral blood. Source of these receptors: a woman in her 70s in a cohort sampled during active or convalescent COVID-19. Both conserved end residues are part of each CDR3. The order of the fields is clone size, J gene, V gene, D gene, CDR3 DNA, CDR3 protein. D genes are given only for firm matches. Only some rows state a clone size, as once, few, many or a class for expanded clones.

- | TRBJ2-4 | TRBV4-3 | - | TGCGCCAGCAGCCAAGGGCGGGGTACCAAAAACATTCAGTACTTC | CASSQGRGTKNIQYF
- | TRBJ2-3 | TRBV19 | TRBD1 | TGTGCCAGTAGCCCGACAGGGGCCGCGGACACAGATACGCAGTATTTT | CASSPTGAADTDTQYF
- | TRBJ1-2 | TRBV27 | TRBD1 | TGTGCCAGCAGTCAAGGACAGGGATGGAATGGCTACACCTTC | CASSQGQGWNGYTF
- | TRBJ2-1 | TRBV7-2 | TRBD2 | TGTGCCAGCAGGCGGCCGGGGGGGCCATACAATGAGCAGTTCTTC | CASRRPGGPYNEQFF
- | TRBJ2-3 | TRBV19 | - | TGTGCCAGTAGTATCGGGTGGGGGGCAGATACGCAGTATTTT | CASSIGWGADTQYF
- | TRBJ1-6 | TRBV6-2/TRBV6-3 | - | TGTGCCAGCAGCCAGATTAGGACATCGGATTCACCCCTCCACTTT | CASSQIRTSDSPLHF
- | TRBJ1-6 | TRBV5-6 | - | TGTGCCAGCAGAGGGGATAATTCACCCCTCCACTTT | CASRGDNSPLHF
- | TRBJ1-2 | TRBV12-3/TRBV12-4 | - | TGTGCCAGCAGTTTAGCACAGGGCTATGGCTACACCTTC | CASSLAQGYGYTF
once | TRBJ2-1 | TRBV14 | - | TGTGCCAGCAGCCAACTAGGCGGGACAGTGGGAGTAGAGCAGTTCTTC | CASSQLGGTVGVEQFF
once | TRBJ1-5 | TRBV16 | TRBD1 | TGTGCCAGCAGCCAAGTAACGGGACAGGGTATCAATTATAGCAATCAGCCCCAGCATTTT | CASSQVTGQGINYSNQPQHF
- | TRBJ1-2 | TRBV14 | - | TGTGCCAGCAAGGGGGACTATGGCTACACCTTC | CASKGDYGYTF
- | TRBJ1-4 | TRBV28 | - | TGTGCCAGCAGGCAGGGAAGTGAAAAACTGTTTTTT | CASRQGSEKLFF
- | TRBJ1-3 | TRBV5-6 | - | TGTGCCAGCAGACCTTCCGGGGGGACGGGAAACACCATATATTTT | CASRPSGGTGNTIYF
once | TRBJ2-5 | TRBV5-5 | - | TGTGCCAGCAGCTTACAAGACCAAGAGACCCAGTACTTC | CASSLQDQETQYF
- | TRBJ2-2 | TRBV28 | TRBD2 | TGTGCCAGCAGCCGCGGGGGAGCAGACACCGGGGAGCTGTTTTTT | CASSRGGADTGELFF
once | TRBJ1-1 | TRBV5-1 | - | TGCGCCAGCAGCTTGGAGGCGGTCAGCACTGAAGCTTTCTTT | CASSLEAVSTEAFF
once | TRBJ1-2 | TRBV2 | TRBD1 | TGTGCCAGCAGCTGGGGGACAGGGGGCGAAGAAGACTATGGCTACACCTTC | CASSWGTGGEEDYGYTF
- | TRBJ2-7 | TRBV6-2/TRBV6-3 | - | TGTGCCAGCAGTCCCGGTGCGATCATCTACGAGCAGTACTTC | CASSPGAIIYEQYF
few | TRBJ2-5 | TRBV28 | - | TGTGCCAGCAGTCCGCGCCGGCCGGGGGAGACCCAGTACTTC | CASSPRRPGETQYF
- | TRBJ2-1 | TRBV5-4 | - | TGTGCCAGCAGCCTGGCAGAAGGGGGCAATGAGCAGTTCTTC | CASSLAEGGNEQFF
- | TRBJ1-1 | TRBV19 | - | TGTGCCAGTAGTCCGGCACGGGGAGTACCTTTCTTT | CASSPARGVPFF
- | TRBJ2-2 | TRBV6-4 | TRBD2 | TGTGCCAGCAGTGACACCACTAGCGGGGGGGCCACCGGGGAGCTGTTTTTT | CASSDTTSGGATGELFF
- | TRBJ1-1 | TRBV14 | - | TGTGCCAGCAGCCAAGAAAGGCCCGGGAGGGCAGGGACTGGGAACACTGAAGCTTTCTTT | CASSQERPGRAGTGNTEAFF
once | TRBJ1-2 | TRBV4-3 | - | TGCGCCAGCAGCCAGGGTGAGACAGGCTATGGCTACACCTTC | CASSQGETGYGYTF
- | TRBJ1-1 | TRBV5-6 | - | TGTGCCAGCAGCTTGGACAGAACGCGAGCTTTCTTT | CASSLDRTRAFF
few | TRBJ1-5 | TRBV6-5 | - | TGTGCCAGCAGTTACTCGATAGTTCAGCCCCAGCATTTT | CASSYSIVQPQHF
- | TRBJ2-1 | TRBV6-2/TRBV6-3 | - | TGTGCCAGCAGTTACGCGGGGAGCTCCTACAATGAGCAGTTCTTC | CASSYAGSSYNEQFF